The 14 T cell receptor beta chains below were found in one sample sequenced in a study of cytomegalovirus exposure and HLA in healthy donors. Clones were read by immunoSEQ multiplex PCR, and TCRdb kept only the in-frame ones, dropping some. The sample yields about 250,000 clones, around nine tenths seen once. Material: PBMCs. All receptors come from a man between 18 and 29 years old in good health and CMV-seronegative.

CDR3 region: CASSVRDRWINEKLFF. The CDR3, as DNA: TGTGCCAGCAGCGTCCGGGACAGGTGGATTAATGAAAAACTGTTTTTT. This rearrangement joins TRBV5-6 to TRBJ1-4; 8 bases match TRBD1. CDR1 and CDR2 (germline): SGHDT, YYEEEE. This CDR3 is 16 amino acids long. V was pared by 4 bases and J by 4 bases, with 9 bases of the junction left unmatched.

This chain uses TRBV30 with TRBJ2-7; no definite D call. Trimming took 2 bases from V and 2 from J, leaving 10 bases between them. This CDR3 contains 13 residues. Germline assignment: CDR1 GTSNPN and CDR2 SVGIG (reference sequence). The CDR3 is CAWSKSPPYEQYF. Here the CDR3 DNA reads TGTGCCTGGAGTAAGAGTCCCCCCTACGAGCAGTACTTC.

The J gene is TRBJ2-6, the V gene TRBV7-8; TRBD1 is a possible D gene (5 bases). Trimming pared 4 bases from V and 2 bases from J, leaving 12 bases between. Germline CDR1 SGHVS, CDR2 FQNEAQ. The CDR3 consists of 16 residues. Written as DNA, the CDR3 is TGTGCCAGCAGCTATCATCGACAGACTGGGGCCAACGTCCTGACTTTC. Residues: CASSYHRQTGANVLTF.

This clone showed up just a few times. The chain combines TRBV7-9 with TRBJ2-2; D call uncertain. CDR3 length: 14 residues. Per germline, CDR1 SEHNR and CDR2 FQNEAQ (reference sequence). V lost 3 bases and J 3 bases, leaving 8 bases between the germline ends. CDR3 bases: TGTGCCAGCAGCTTTGAGGTCGACACCGGGGAGCTGTTTTTT. Translated, it gives CASSFEVDTGELFF.

The genes are TRBV19 and TRBJ2-7; the D is unclear. Trimming left V 3 bases short and J 4 bases short, with 13 bases between. The CDR3 is 14 residues long. Per germline, CDR1 LNHDA and CDR2 SQIVND (reference sequence). The CDR3 loop is CASSIAWRLYEQYF. CDR3 DNA: TGTGCCAGTAGTATCGCTTGGCGGCTTTACGAGCAGTACTTC.

This sequence joins TRBV11-2 and TRBJ2-7; D perhaps matches TRBD2 (6 bases). The germline V and J ends were trimmed by 5 bases and 6 bases, with 17 bases remaining between them. Per the germline V gene, CDR1 is SGHAT and CDR2 is FQNNGV. CDR3 size: 14 residues. The CDR3 region is CASSVYLSGGEQYF. Written as DNA, the CDR3 is TGTGCCAGCAGCGTATATCTTTCCGGGGGCGAGCAGTACTTC.

The J gene is TRBJ2-7, the V gene TRBV28; D is uncertain. This CDR3 contains 13 residues. V was shortened by 5 bases and J by 1 base, with 9 bases between the two germline ends. CDR1 is MDHEN, CDR2 SYDVKM, per germline. The CDR3 loop reads CASSLPISYEQYF. The CDR3 region has the DNA TGTGCCAGCAGTCTCCCTATTTCCTACGAGCAGTACTTC.

This clone was picked up one time. The V call is TRBV5-1, the J call TRBJ2-3, with TRBD1 as a possible D gene (6 bases). This CDR3 is built from 14 residues. Trimming removed 4 bases at V and 2 bases at J, with 11 bases between. Germline CDR1 is SGHRS and CDR2 is YFSETQ. The CDR3 sequence is CASSPNRATDTQYF. CDR3 DNA: TGCGCCAGCAGCCCTAACAGGGCCACAGATACGCAGTATTTT.

This clone was counted at least ten times. The rearrangement joins TRBV28 to TRBJ1-2; D not resolved. Trimming stripped 6 bases from V and 7 bases from J, with 18 bases between. Germline V gene sequence: CDR1 MDHEN, CDR2 SYDVKM. The CDR3 extends over 14 amino acids. For the CDR3, the DNA is TGTGCCAGCAGCCCCCCGGGGTTAGTCGGTGGCTACACCTTC. This encodes CASSPPGLVGGYTF.

This chain uses TRBV18 with TRBJ2-7, with D perhaps TRBD1 (6 bases). This CDR3 region has 14 residues. Trimming took off 6 bases at V and 3 bases at J, with 15 bases between the two ends. Germline lookup yields CDR1 KGHSH and CDR2 LQKENI. The CDR3 nucleotides are TGTGCCAGCTCCTCCGCGTCGGACAGCTACGAGCAGTACTTC. Translation gives CASSSASDSYEQYF.

This clone was seen a few times. V usage is TRBV28 and J usage is TRBJ2-3; TRBD2 might be the D (5 bases). The V end was cut by 5 bases, the J end by 1 base, with 16 bases between. Germline CDR1 is MDHEN and CDR2 is SYDVKM. CDR3 length: 16 amino acids. CDR3 sequence (DNA): TGTGCCAGCAGTGGTCGTCTAGCAGATCGCACAGATACGCAGTATTTT. It yields the protein CASSGRLADRTDTQYF.

The rearrangement links TRBV9 to TRBJ2-2; the D gene is possibly TRBD2 (6 bases). The CDR3 sequence is 14 residues long. The germline V and J ends were trimmed by 1 base and 4 bases, with 8 bases remaining between them. Germline V gives CDR1 SGDLS, CDR2 YYNGEE. CDR3 in amino acids: CASSVLASTGELFF. Here the CDR3 DNA reads TGTGCCAGCAGCGTACTAGCGAGCACCGGGGAGCTGTTTTTT.

V usage is TRBV6-6 and J usage is TRBJ2-7; 12 bases fit TRBD1. This CDR3 contains 15 residues. Germline V gene data show CDR1 as MNHNY and CDR2 as SVGAGI (reference sequence). J was trimmed by 5 bases and V by 6 bases; bases with no gene match: 8. The CDR3: CASRELGQGANEQYF. CDR3 in DNA: TGTGCCAGCAGAGAACTGGGACAGGGGGCCAACGAGCAGTACTTC.

The J gene is TRBJ1-5, the V gene TRBV18; D possibly corresponds to TRBD1 (6 bases). The V gene's germline CDR1 is KGHSH and CDR2 LQKENI. The CDR3 spans 14 residues. Trimming pared 5 bases from V and 5 bases from J, leaving 13 bases between. CDR3 DNA: TGTGCCAGCTCAATACAGGGCCTTTATCAGCCCCAGCATTTT. It translates to CASSIQGLYQPQHF.